This TCR beta chain was captured in a study of identical twins. A universal primer site was added by template switching, and unique molecular identifiers were carried by the cDNA. TCRdb itself ran the 5' RACE reads through MiXCR, one entry per CDR3 protein. The repertoire consists of 1.5 million to 2 million distinct CDR3 sequences, with more than 30% occurring once and the leading ten covering approximately 0.25%. In the case of this clonotype: The target antigen is unknown.

Regarding the study as a whole: With abundant cord blood beta clonotypes, insertions were fewer; memory repertoires showed no such pattern.

Sequenced sample: cord blood. This clonotype was sampled from a newborn girl in good health.

The CDR3: CASRDLFSYGYTF. The CDR3 nucleotides are TGTGCCAGCAGGGACTTATTTTCATATGGCTACACCTTC. The chain couples TRBV9 to TRBJ1-2; D gene uncertain. The V end lost 5 bases, the J end lost 5 bases, and 13 bases lay between the germline ends. The CDR3 is made up of 13 amino acids. CDR1 SGDLS and CDR2 YYNGEE come from the germline V gene.